The source of this TCR beta chain is a study of control samples from healthy donors and cancer patients. Germline assignment: CDR1 SGHVS and CDR2 FNYEAQ. The CDR3 runs 15 residues. The germline V and J ends were trimmed by 5 bases and 1 base, with 9 bases remaining between them. The data were produced by immunoSEQ multiplex PCR, yet TCRdb's version contains in-frame clones alone and is incomplete. Of 70,000 to 100,000 clones listed, over 85% are singletons. This clonotype was obtained from a woman in her sixties with head and neck cancer. The specimen was PBMCs. V and J are TRBV7-6 and TRBJ2-6; no definite D call. The CDR3 DNA follows: TGTGCCAGCAGCCGTCGGTTGTCTGGGGCCAACGTCCTGACTTTC. It codes for CASSRRLSGANVLTF.